This passage covers 25 T cell receptor beta chains from one sample sequenced in a study of blood T cell repertoires in COVID-19. Clones were sequenced by immunoSEQ multiplex PCR, and TCRdb holds only the in-frame ones, with some missing. The sample carries 90,000 to 150,000 clones, 65% to 90% recorded once. Source material: peripheral blood. Source of these receptors: an elderly man with acute or convalescent COVID-19.

This clone was counted between two and nine times. The chain has TRBV14 and TRBJ2-7; D gene uncertain. The CDR3 runs to 15 residues. CDR1 and CDR2 from the germline V gene are SGHDN and FVKESK. V lost 1 base to trimming and J lost 3 bases, with 13 bases between them. Written as DNA, the CDR3 is TGTGCCAGCAGCCAAGTTTTGCGGCCGAGCTACGAGCAGTACTTC. This codes for CASSQVLRPSYEQYF.

This chain connects TRBV10-3 to TRBJ2-1, with 7 bases that match TRBD2. Germline trimming cut 7 bases from V and 0 bases from J; bases unmatched to any gene: 6. Germline assignment: CDR1 ENHRY and CDR2 SYGVKD. This CDR3 has 15 amino acids. The CDR3 DNA reads as TGTGCCATCACGCACGGGGGGAGCTCCTACAATGAGCAGTTCTTC. This sequence encodes CAITHGGSSYNEQFF.

The chain recombines TRBV7-3 with TRBJ1-3; 7 nucleotides match TRBD1. CDR3 length: 18 residues. Germline V gene data show CDR1 as SGHTA and CDR2 as FQGTGA. V trimming: 1 base; J trimming: 2 bases; junction bases outside the gene matches: 11. The CDR3, as DNA: TGTGCCAGCAGCTTAAACCCCCCAGGGGGTAGGACTGGAAACACCATATATTTT. This translates into CASSLNPPGGRTGNTIYF.

The chain recombines TRBV3-1 (or the pseudogene TRBV3-2) with TRBJ2-5; weak D call: TRBD2 (5 bases). Trimming shortened V by 0 bases and J by 5 bases, and 13 bases separated the two germline ends. Germline assignment: CDR1 LGHDT and CDR2 YNNKEL (reference sequence). This CDR3 region has 15 residues. In DNA form, the CDR3 reads TGTGCCAGCAGCCAAGATATGGGAGCCTTGGAGACCCAGTACTTC. This encodes CASSQDMGALETQYF.

This clone was counted a single time. The chain recombines TRBV2 with TRBJ2-1, with 7 bases fitting TRBD2. This CDR3 has 13 residues. V trimming: 3 bases; J trimming: 15 bases; junction bases outside the gene matches: 11. Per the germline V gene, CDR1 is SNHLY and CDR2 is FYNNEI. CDR3 sequence (DNA): TGTGCCAGCAGTGATCAGGGTTGGCGGGGGTGGTTCTTC. Amino acid sequence: CASSDQGWRGWFF.

This clone was seen once. The rearrangement uses TRBV15 and TRBJ2-7; D might be TRBD1 (5 bases). Germline loops: CDR1 LNHNV, CDR2 YYDKDF (reference sequence). This CDR3 comprises 14 residues. Deletions cut 0 bases from V and 4 bases from J, with 10 bases between. Written as DNA, the CDR3 is TGTGCCACCAGCAGAGAGAAGGGGCCTTACGAGCAGTACTTC. Translating gives CATSREKGPYEQYF.

V gene TRBV6-5 combines with J gene TRBJ1-1, with D possibly matching TRBD1 (5 bases). Germline V gene lookup returns CDR1 MNHEY and CDR2 SVGAGI. The length of the CDR3 is 15 residues. The V end lost 2 bases, the J end lost 4 bases, and 14 bases lay between the germline ends. The CDR3 DNA sequence: TGTGCCAGCAGTTACGGGGCCAGGTCGAGCACTGAAGCTTTCTTT. Protein: CASSYGARSSTEAFF.

There are a few counts of this clone. The V and J genes are TRBV19 and TRBJ1-5; D unclear. Trimming left V 6 bases short and J 2 bases short, with 14 bases between. This CDR3 is built from 15 residues. Germline V gene lookup returns CDR1 LNHDA and CDR2 SQIVND (reference sequence). CDR3 protein: CASRPQIQGNQPQHF. The CDR3, as DNA: TGTGCCAGTAGGCCCCAAATCCAGGGCAATCAGCCCCAGCATTTT. The full variable domain, rest sourced from reference TRBV19 and TRBJ1-5, is DGGITQSPKYLFRKEGQNVTLSCEQNLNHDAMYWYRQDPGQGLRLIYYSQIVNDFQKGDIAEGYSVSREKKESFPLTVTSAQKNPTAFYLCASRPQIQGNQPQHFGDGTRLSIL.

This clone was detected only a few times. The chain recombines TRBV29-1 with TRBJ1-1, with D maybe TRBD1 (6 bases). Germline V lookup: CDR1 SQVTM, CDR2 ANQGSEA. The V end lost 5 bases, the J end lost 0 bases, and 10 bases lay between the germline ends. This CDR3 has 13 residues. CDR3 nucleotide sequence: TGCAGCGTTAACAGGGATCTGAACACTGAAGCTTTCTTT. It translates to CSVNRDLNTEAFF.

This chain joins TRBV3-1 (or the pseudogene TRBV3-2) and TRBJ1-2; possible D gene TRBD1, 5 bases. The CDR3 totals 14 residues. CDR1 is LGHDT and CDR2 is YNNKEL in the germline V gene (reference sequence). The ends were cut back, 4 bases at V and 5 bases at J, with 14 bases in the middle. The DNA of the CDR3 is TGTGCCAGCAGCCCCGACAGAAATAGGTATGGCTACACCTTC. This codes for CASSPDRNRYGYTF.

V is TRBV19 and J is TRBJ1-1; D is perhaps TRBD1 (5 bases). CDR1 is LNHDA, CDR2 SQIVND, per germline (reference sequence). CDR3 size: 15 residues. Trimming cost V 7 bases and J 4 bases, with 19 bases left between them. The CDR3 DNA sequence: TGTGCCAGTACCGAGTCGGGGGGGACGATCACTGAAGCTTTCTTT. Protein: CASTESGGTITEAFF.

V gene TRBV6-5 combines with J gene TRBJ1-5, with TRBD1 matching 7 bases. The CDR3 has 14 residues. V was clipped by 7 bases and J by 1 base; unmatched bases: 4. Germline lookup yields CDR1 MNHEY and CDR2 SVGAGI. The CDR3 region has the DNA TGTGCCAGCAACGGGGGACAGAGCAATCAGCCCCAGCATTTT. Translated, it gives CASNGGQSNQPQHF.

The J gene is TRBJ1-5, the V gene TRBV20-1; unclear D gene. V dropped 6 bases and J dropped 4 bases, with 19 bases sitting between them. Per the germline V gene, CDR1 is DFQATT and CDR2 is SNEGSKA (reference sequence). This CDR3 is built from 15 residues. The CDR3 protein is CSASFFRLSNQPQHF. The CDR3 coding sequence is TGCAGTGCCAGTTTCTTCAGGCTTTCGAATCAGCCCCAGCATTTT.

The rearrangement uses TRBV19 and TRBJ1-2, with TRBD1 matching 9 bases. The CDR3 sequence is 17 residues long. Germline CDR1 and CDR2: LNHDA and SQIVND (reference sequence). Trimming took 5 bases from V and 6 from J; bases not matched to a gene: 16. The CDR3 here is CASSLSGTGLIIHGYTF. CDR3 DNA sequence: TGTGCCAGTAGTCTCTCCGGGACAGGGTTAATAATCCATGGCTACACCTTC.

CDR3 in DNA: TGTGCCAGCAGTAGACAGGGGGACACCGGGGAGCTGTTTTTT. Amino acid sequence: CASSRQGDTGELFF. The chain has TRBV27 and TRBJ2-2; 9 bases fit TRBD1. The germline V gene has CDR1 MNHEY and CDR2 SMNVEV (reference sequence). CDR3 length: 14 residues. V trimming: 5 bases; J trimming: 3 bases; junction bases outside the gene matches: 1.

This chain joins TRBV28 and TRBJ2-2, with 10 nucleotides matching TRBD2. The V gene end was trimmed by 6 bases and the J gene end by 4 bases; junction bases not matched to a gene: 5. This CDR3 is 15 amino acids long. Germline V gene data show CDR1 as MDHEN and CDR2 as SYDVKM. CDR3 region: CASSVGLARTGELFF. DNA of the CDR3: TGTGCCAGCAGCGTGGGACTAGCGCGCACCGGGGAGCTGTTTTTT. Full variable domain (outside the CDR3, taken from reference TRBV28 and TRBJ2-2): DVKVTQSSRYLVKRTGEKVFLECVQDMDHENMFWYRQDPGLGLRLIYFSYDVKMKEKGDIPEGYSVSREKKERFSLILESASTNQTSMYLCASSVGLARTGELFFGEGSRLTVL.

V gene TRBV5-4 combines with J gene TRBJ1-1; no definite D call. CDR3 length equals 12 residues. V was trimmed by 1 base and J by 3 bases, leaving 4 bases between them. The germline V gene has CDR1 SGHNT and CDR2 YYREEE (reference sequence). Here the CDR3 DNA reads TGTGCCAGCAGCTTGATAGACACTGAAGCTTTCTTT. This encodes CASSLIDTEAFF.

The V gene is TRBV15, the J gene TRBJ1-1, with 9 positions matching TRBD1. The germline CDR1 and CDR2 sequences are LNHNV and YYDKDF (reference sequence). The CDR3 covers 14 residues. V gave up 5 bases and J gave up 4 bases; unmatched junction bases: 5. The CDR3 protein is CATSRDRVATEAFF. The CDR3 DNA follows: TGTGCCACCAGCCGGGACAGGGTAGCCACTGAAGCTTTCTTT.

The chain combines TRBV11-3 with TRBJ2-2; 9 bases are shared with TRBD2. Germline CDR1 and CDR2: SGHNT and YENEEA. V shed 3 bases and J 4 bases; nucleotides not matched to a gene: 6. The CDR3 runs to 16 residues. The CDR3 DNA follows: TGTGCCAGCAGCTTGAACGGCGGGGGGGTCACCGGGGAGCTGTTTTTT. Its protein product is CASSLNGGGVTGELFF.

This sequence joins TRBV27 and TRBJ1-2; tentatively, D is TRBD1 (5 bases). In germline, CDR1 is MNHEY, CDR2 SMNVEV (reference sequence). The CDR3 spans 15 residues. Trimming pared 0 bases from V and 7 bases from J, leaving 15 bases between. CDR3 nucleotides: TGTGCCAGCAGTTTATCGTCAGGGCCCTCGGGTGGCTACACCTTC. This translates into CASSLSSGPSGGYTF.

This clone appeared a single time. The V call is TRBV30, the J call TRBJ1-4; D is perhaps TRBD1 (5 bases). The V gene lost 1 base and the J gene lost 12 bases, with 15 bases spanning the gap. Germline CDR1 and CDR2: GTSNPN and SVGIG (reference sequence). CDR3 length: 13 residues. The CDR3: CAWSGDQGKELFF. The CDR3 nucleotides read TGTGCCTGGAGTGGTGACCAGGGAAAGGAACTGTTTTTT.

This chain's CDR3 is CASSPQRDSNFF. CDR3 DNA sequence: TGTGCCAGCAGTCCCCAAAGAGACAGTAATTTCTTC. This chain joins TRBV12-3 or TRBV12-4 and TRBJ2-1, with D perhaps matching TRBD1 (5 bases). The V end was cut by 5 bases, the J end by 16 bases, with 18 bases between. The CDR3 sequence is 12 residues long.

The chain links TRBV29-1 to TRBJ1-2; 8 bases are shared with TRBD1. V dropped 4 bases and J dropped 7; count of bases not matched to a gene: 2. The V gene's germline CDR1 is SQVTM and CDR2 ANQGSEA. The CDR3 extends over 11 amino acids. The CDR3 spells CSVAQGGGYTF. CDR3 sequence (DNA): TGCAGCGTTGCACAGGGGGGTGGCTACACCTTC.

This clone was observed once. V gene TRBV6-2 or TRBV6-3 combines with J gene TRBJ2-7, with 12 nucleotides matching TRBD2. The CDR3 loop spans 16 amino acids. The V segment lost 0 bases and the J segment 2 bases; nucleotides outside the gene matches: 2. Germline loops: CDR1 MNHEY, CDR2 SVGEGT. CDR3 in amino acids: CASSYSRTSGTYEQYF. For the CDR3, the DNA is TGTGCCAGCAGTTACTCGCGGACTAGCGGGACCTACGAGCAGTACTTC.

J is TRBJ2-1 and V is TRBV30; no firm D call. CDR3 length: 12 residues. Germline loops: CDR1 GTSNPN, CDR2 SVGIG (reference sequence). The ends were cut back, 2 bases at V and 7 bases at J, with 9 bases in the middle. DNA of the CDR3: TGTGCCTGGAGTCCCGGTGTAAATGAGCAGTTCTTC. It codes for CAWSPGVNEQFF.